This T cell receptor (beta chain) was observed in a study of blood T cell repertoires in COVID-19. Across the study: T cells, B-cell-depleted T cells, or PBMCs provided the cDNA or gDNA that served as material.

Clones were read by immunoSEQ multiplex PCR, and TCRdb kept only the in-frame ones, dropping some. In the table there are just over 300,000 clones, 80% to 90% of which are singletons. V was pared by 10 bases and J by 8 bases, with 11 bases between. Germline CDR1 is MNHEY and CDR2 is SVGAGI. This CDR3 is built from 11 residues. Sequenced material: PBMCs or T cells enriched from blood (not recorded which). This TCR derives from a man aged 30-40 years who had recovered from COVID-19. V gene TRBV6-5 combines with J gene TRBJ1-4, with TRBD1 as a possible D gene (6 bases). CDR3 bases: TGTGCCACCCGAGGGACAGAAAAACTGTTTTTT. The encoded protein is CATRGTEKLFF.